This T cell receptor beta chain derives from a study of blood T cell repertoires in COVID-19. The CDR3 has 15 residues. Germline CDR1 reads SGHRS; CDR2 reads YFSETQ. The junction had 3 bases not matched to a gene; V was cut back by 0 bases and J by 5 bases. This study enrolled people aged roughly 18 to 90 from under 25 US geographic areas. Methods used by the authors: Amplified reference gene primers provided the basis for estimating nucleated cell counts. Clones were read by immunoSEQ multiplex PCR, and TCRdb kept only the in-frame ones, dropping some. V, J and clone size reflect that table, while D and trimming were determined from the DNA. The sample lists some 350,000 clones, about 89% seen once, with about 5.7% in the top ten.

V is TRBV5-1 and J is TRBJ2-1; TRBD2 agrees at 9 bases. The sample consisted of PBMCs or T cells enriched from blood (not recorded which). The receptor was isolated from a woman in her thirties who had recovered from COVID-19. DNA of the CDR3: TGCGCCAGCAGCTTGGGGCGGGGGGGCCACAATGAGCAGTTCTTC. Amino acid sequence: CASSLGRGGHNEQFF.